This TCR beta chain was documented in a study of blood T cell repertoires in COVID-19. Looking at the study overall: The origin of the acute and convalescent COVID-19 samples was the United States, Italy and Spain. PBMCs, B-cell-depleted T cells, or T cells were the source of the cDNA or gDNA that made up the material.

The V end lost 0 bases, the J end lost 3 bases, and 7 bases lay between the germline ends. Per germline, CDR1 SGHRS and CDR2 YFSETQ. The CDR3 runs 13 residues. Original analysis: Reference gene primer amplification gave estimated nucleated cell counts. Assay: immunoSEQ multiplex PCR; the TCRdb copy retains only in-frame clones and omits some. V and J calls and clone size are those listed in that table; D and trimming were worked out from the DNA. This sample has around 74,000 clones, with around 90% found just once. The sequenced sample consisted of peripheral blood. The source of this sequence is a man between 25 and 39 years old with acute or convalescent COVID-19. The rearrangement uses TRBV5-1 and TRBJ2-7, with D hard to call. The CDR3 sequence is CASSLEGGYEQYF. The CDR3 DNA reads as TGCGCCAGCAGCTTGGAAGGCGGCTACGAGCAGTACTTC.